The next 9 T cell receptor beta chains were all read from a single sample in a study of blood T cells in healthy people across ages. A J-beta primer mix and a sample-barcoded 5' primer were used in a second PCR of about 7 to 12 cycles. TCRdb redid the calling of the 5' RACE reads with MiXCR, one entry per CDR3 protein. This repertoire shows some 940,000 distinct CDR3 sequences, almost 30% found once; its top ten account for roughly a tenth. The sample was also linked to a second study, of T cells of mothers and their children.

The sequencing sample was made of blood. Receptor source: a woman between 40 and 55 years old in good health.

This clonotype was found a few times. V usage is TRBV7-3 and J usage is TRBJ2-3, with 8 bases identical to TRBD2. From germline, CDR1 is SGHTA and CDR2 FQGTGA. The CDR3 runs 15 residues. V lost 5 bases to trimming and J lost 2 bases; unmatched junction nucleotides: 6. CDR3 in amino acids: CASSDDSGVTDTQYF. CDR3 in DNA: TGTGCCAGCAGCGATGATAGCGGGGTCACAGATACGCAGTATTTT.

The V gene is TRBV7-8, the J gene TRBJ1-2; the match to TRBD1 covers 7 bases. V gave up 5 bases and J gave up 1 base; unmatched junction bases: 7. Germline assignment: CDR1 SGHVS and CDR2 FQNEAQ. There are 15 residues in the CDR3. The CDR3 loop is CASSPRQGHNYGYTF. CDR3 nucleotide sequence: TGTGCCAGCAGCCCCAGACAGGGACATAACTATGGCTACACCTTC.

The CDR3 DNA is TGTGCCTGGGTCACAGGGCCCTTGAGCACAGATACGCAGTATTTT. Amino acid sequence: CAWVTGPLSTDTQYF. The chain carries TRBV30 and TRBJ2-3; possibly TRBD1 for D (6 bases). This CDR3 spans 15 amino acids. Germline-derived CDR1 and CDR2 are GTSNPN and SVGIG (reference sequence). Deletions cut 5 bases from V and 0 bases from J, with 15 bases between.

This clonotype was seen repeatedly, ten times or more. The gene calls are TRBV28 and TRBJ2-7; D unclear. The V end lost 5 bases, the J end lost 7 bases, and 9 bases lay between the germline ends. This CDR3 has 11 amino acids. The V gene's germline CDR1 is MDHEN and CDR2 SYDVKM. The DNA for the CDR3 is TGTGCCAGCAGTAAATTAGGGGAGCAGTACTTC. It yields the protein CASSKLGEQYF.

The gene calls are TRBV25-1 and TRBJ1-1; D uncertain. The CDR3 covers 15 residues. The germline V gene has CDR1 MGHDK and CDR2 SYGVNS. V dropped 1 base and J dropped 0 bases, with 9 bases sitting between them. The CDR3 loop reads CASSEFDNMNTEAFF. DNA of the CDR3: TGTGCCAGCAGTGAATTTGACAACATGAACACTGAAGCTTTCTTT.

The chain uses TRBV30 and TRBJ2-3, with D maybe TRBD1 (6 bases). Trimming took 7 bases from V and 0 from J, leaving 14 bases between them. Germline V gene data show CDR1 as GTSNPN and CDR2 as SVGIG (reference sequence). The CDR3 runs to 14 residues. The CDR3 DNA follows: TGTGCCTCCCAGACAGGTCAGAGCACAGATACGCAGTATTTT. It codes for CASQTGQSTDTQYF. The full variable domain, its missing parts supplied by reference TRBV30 and TRBJ2-3, is SQTIHQWPATLVQPVGSPLSLECTVEGTSNPNLYWYRQAAGRGLQLLFYSVGIGQISSEVPQNLSASRPQDRQFILSSKKLLLSDSGFYLCASQTGQSTDTQYFGPGTRLTVL.

The sample holds many counts of this clonotype. V and J are TRBV27 and TRBJ2-3, with no clear D. Germline V lookup: CDR1 MNHEY, CDR2 SMNVEV (reference sequence). The CDR3 sequence is 16 residues long. V gave up 3 bases and J gave up 1 base, with 14 bases separating them. The CDR3 DNA sequence: TGTGCCAGCAGTTTCCTGAGAAAGGCAGGCACAGATACGCAGTATTTT. It translates to CASSFLRKAGTDTQYF.

Regarding this clonotype: A read error is possible here, since a much larger clone lies one base away. This sequence joins TRBV15 and TRBJ2-7; D not certain. The CDR3 contains 14 residues. Germline CDR1 reads LNHNV; CDR2 reads YYDKDF (reference sequence). Trimming took off 0 bases at V and 1 base at J, with 7 bases between the two ends. CDR3 sequence: CATSRDRRSYEQYF. CDR3 DNA sequence: TGTGCCACCAGCAGAGACAGGAGATCCTACGAGCAGTACTTC.

This clonotype has just a few counts. V usage is TRBV15 and J usage is TRBJ1-1; D ambiguous. This CDR3 has 14 residues. The V end was cut by 1 base, the J end by 5 bases, with 11 bases between. Per the germline V gene, CDR1 is LNHNV and CDR2 is YYDKDF (reference sequence). The CDR3 here is CATSRVGEGTEAFF. CDR3 coding DNA: TGTGCCACCAGCAGAGTTGGGGAAGGGACTGAAGCTTTCTTT.